The present entry profiles one T cell receptor (beta chain) with its context. The antigen is undetermined. Germline values: CDR1 SQVTM, CDR2 ANQGSEA. This CDR3 has 12 residues. V lost 7 bases and J lost 6, with 16 bases in between. The treatment: oral pan-JAK inhibitor, 5-10 mg twice daily. Collected material from alopecia areata patients comprised lesional scalp punch biopsies and peripheral blood. The data stem from a study of CD8+ T cells in alopecia areata. Study information: Tofacitinib therapy lasting 6 to 18 months was followed by 6 months off drug.

TCR sequencing used cDNA made by reverse transcription of extracted RNA. Sequenced by immunoSEQ multiplex PCR; TCRdb stores in-frame clones only, minus some. The table has fewer than 9,500 clones, 64% seen once; the top ten hold 10% to 15%. Study results and caveats: Resident alphabeta T-cell populations of normal skin are likewise subject to sequencing in scalp samples. Many expanded lesional clones persisted in scalp and blood during tofacitinib treatment. More clonal than normal scalp was lesional scalp, particularly alopecia totalis/universalis.

This material consisted of skin, taken at week 4, from a patient treated with tofacitinib. The receptor was isolated from a human donor with alopecia areata. The chain recombines TRBV29-1 with TRBJ2-7; D not resolved. The DNA of the CDR3 is TGCAGCGCCAAGGACGGAACCGCCGAGCAGTACTTC. Its translation is CSAKDGTAEQYF.